These 23 T cell receptor beta chains share one sample of origin, sequenced in a study of OX40 agonist ivuxolimab in advanced cancers. The table came from immunoSEQ multiplex PCR; TCRdb's copy has only in-frame clones and leaves some out. Of under 90,000 clones listed, roughly 87% are singletons. This sample comprised CD4+ or CD8+ T cells sorted from blood, obtained in a trial of the OX40 agonist ivuxolimab. The receptors were gathered from an adult with an advanced solid tumor such as melanoma, head and neck, liver or kidney cancer.

The chain combines TRBV27 with TRBJ2-2; TRBD2 agrees at 10 bases. The CDR3 runs to 18 residues. The germline CDR1 and CDR2 sequences are MNHEY and SMNVEV (reference sequence). The trim removed 3 bases at V and 0 bases at J, leaving 7 bases unmatched. The chain's CDR3 is CASSLSLAGIANTGELFF. The CDR3, as DNA: TGTGCCAGCAGTTTGTCACTAGCGGGGATCGCGAACACCGGGGAGCTGTTTTTT.

On this clone: Distinct nucleotide sequences in the sample also encode this CDR3. The rearrangement links TRBV4-1 to TRBJ2-2; 10 bases match TRBD2. The CDR3 is 16 amino acids. V lost 1 base and J lost 5; bases outside the gene matches: 4. Germline loops: CDR1 MGHRA, CDR2 YSYEKL. The CDR3 protein is CASSQVAGGGTGELFF. The DNA for the CDR3 is TGCGCCAGCAGCCAAGTAGCGGGGGGAGGTACCGGGGAGCTGTTTTTT.

On this clone itself: The same CDR3 is also encoded by other DNA sequences in this sample. The chain couples TRBV5-1 to TRBJ1-1; a possible D gene is TRBD1 (5 bases). CDR3 length: 14 residues. Deletions cut 0 bases from V and 0 bases from J, with 6 bases between. CDR1 and CDR2 from the germline V gene are SGHRS and YFSETQ. CDR3 DNA sequence: TGCGCCAGCAGCTTGGCAGGGATGAACACTGAAGCTTTCTTT. It is translated as CASSLAGMNTEAFF.

The chain has TRBV7-3 and TRBJ2-2, with 7 bases that match TRBD1. The germline CDR1 and CDR2 sequences are SGHTA and FQGTGA. Trimming cost V 2 bases and J 6 bases; bases outside gene matches: 3. The CDR3 has 14 residues. The CDR3 reads CASSLQGVPGELFF. The CDR3 bases are TGTGCCAGCAGCTTACAGGGGGTTCCCGGGGAGCTGTTTTTT.

This chain joins TRBV11-3 and TRBJ2-7; tentatively, D is TRBD2 (5 bases). Per germline, CDR1 SGHNT and CDR2 YENEEA. CDR3 length: 16 amino acids. V lost 2 bases, J lost 2 bases, and 16 bases lay in between. In nucleotides, the CDR3 is TGTGCCAGCAGCTTATCGACTAACAAGAGGCCCTACGAGCAGTACTTC. This sequence encodes CASSLSTNKRPYEQYF.

The chain combines TRBV7-2 with TRBJ2-5, with TRBD2 matching over 10 bases. Germline CDR1 SGHTA, CDR2 FQGNSA. The V and J ends lost 1 base and 2 bases, in that order; junction bases with no gene match: 7. This CDR3 spans 17 amino acids. The CDR3 region is CASSLEFLAGVQETQYF. Here the CDR3 DNA reads TGTGCCAGCAGCTTAGAATTCCTAGCGGGGGTACAAGAGACCCAGTACTTC. The entire variable domain, with the rest obtained from reference TRBV7-2 and TRBJ2-5, is as follows: GAGVSQSPSNKVTEKGKDVELRCDPISGHTALYWYRQSLGQGLEFLIYFQGNSAPDKSGLPSDRFSAERTGGSVSTLTIQRTQQEDSAVYLCASSLEFLAGVQETQYFGPGTRLLVL.

This chain uses TRBV28 with TRBJ2-5; 11 bases line up with TRBD2. Germline trimming cut 5 bases from V and 4 bases from J; bases unmatched to any gene: 3. The CDR3 runs to 14 residues. Per the germline V gene, CDR1 is MDHEN and CDR2 is SYDVKM. The CDR3 reads CASSTSGSGETQYF. The CDR3 region has the DNA TGTGCCAGCAGTACTAGCGGGAGTGGAGAGACCCAGTACTTC.

This chain connects TRBV29-1 to TRBJ2-7; no clear D. Trimming left V 0 bases short and J 1 base short, with 7 bases between. Germline V lookup: CDR1 SQVTM, CDR2 ANQGSEA. The CDR3 sequence is 13 residues long. As DNA, the CDR3 is TGCAGCGTTGAAGATCCCCTATCCTACGAGCAGTACTTC. Its protein product is CSVEDPLSYEQYF.

This chain uses TRBV5-1 with TRBJ2-3, with 9 bases aligning to TRBD2. The CDR3 consists of 15 residues. With 6 bases clipped from V and 5 bases from J, the junction kept 10 bases outside the gene matches. CDR1 SGHRS and CDR2 YFSETQ come from the germline V gene. CDR3 loop: CASTRAGGPRDTQYF. DNA of the CDR3: TGCGCCAGCACGAGGGCGGGGGGGCCGAGAGATACGCAGTATTTT.

The rearrangement links TRBV10-2 to TRBJ2-2; TRBD2 matches at 9 bases. Germline CDR1 reads WSHSY; CDR2 reads SAAADI. The junction had 7 bases not matched to a gene; V was cut back by 5 bases and J by 6 bases. The CDR3 is made up of 15 amino acids. The CDR3 loop reads CASSSYSGRSGELFF. The CDR3 region has the DNA TGCGCCAGCAGTTCGTATAGCGGGAGATCCGGGGAGCTGTTTTTT.

V and J are TRBV9 and TRBJ2-3; 7 nucleotides line up with TRBD1. From germline, CDR1 is SGDLS and CDR2 YYNGEE. V lost 0 bases and J lost 6; bases outside the gene matches: 7. CDR3 length equals 15 residues. The CDR3, as DNA: TGTGCCAGCAGCGTAGAGGGATCCAGGGGGGATACGCAGTATTTT. Amino acids: CASSVEGSRGDTQYF. Filled out from reference TRBV9 and TRBJ2-3, the complete variable domain reads DSGVTQTPKHLITATGQRVTLRCSPRSGDLSVYWYQQSLDQGLQFLIQYYNGEERAKGNILERFSAQQFPDLHSELNLSSLELGDSALYFCASSVEGSRGDTQYFGPGTRLTVL.

This chain joins TRBV11-2 and TRBJ2-5; tentatively, D is TRBD2 (6 bases). Trimming took off 5 bases at V and 4 bases at J, with 14 bases between the two ends. From germline, CDR1 is SGHAT and CDR2 FQNNGV. CDR3 length equals 14 residues. The CDR3 DNA is TGTGCCAGCAGCCCCCGAGGCGGGGCAGAGACCCAGTACTTC. Its protein is CASSPRGGAETQYF. Using reference TRBV11-2 and TRBJ2-5 for the parts outside the CDR3, the full variable domain is EAGVAQSPRYKIIEKRQSVAFWCNPISGHATLYWYQQILGQGPKLLIQFQNNGVVDDSQLPKDRFSAERLKGVDSTLKIQPAKLEDSAVYLCASSPRGGAETQYFGPGTRLLVL.

The genes are TRBV28 and TRBJ2-7; 11 nucleotides line up with TRBD1. Germline CDR1 MDHEN, CDR2 SYDVKM. V trimming: 5 bases; J trimming: 10 bases; junction bases outside the gene matches: 13. The CDR3 contains 15 residues. The CDR3 sequence: CASSPTGTGGMKQYF. CDR3 DNA: TGTGCCAGCAGTCCGACCGGGACAGGGGGTATGAAACAGTACTTC.

The chain links TRBV21-1 to TRBJ2-3; TRBD2, as called in the table, went unchecked against the DNA. TRBV21-1 is listed as a pseudogene. The CDR3 extends over 17 amino acids. The CDR3 nucleotides are TGTGCCAGCAGCAAAAAAGCGTCTAGCGCTCGCACAGATACGCAGTATTTT. Translation gives CASSKKASSARTDTQYF.

Only one count was recorded for this clone. The rearrangement uses TRBV28 and TRBJ1-5, with D maybe TRBD1 (6 bases). V was trimmed by 5 bases and J by 1 base, leaving 15 bases between them. Germline-derived CDR1 and CDR2 are MDHEN and SYDVKM. This CDR3 spans 16 amino acids. This CDR3 reads CASSLLGGTSNQPQHF. As DNA, the CDR3 is TGTGCCAGCAGTCTTTTAGGGGGTACGAGCAATCAGCCCCAGCATTTT.

The DNA of the CDR3 is TGCGCCAGCAGCCCCGCCCAAAGCGGGCACTCTGGGGCCAACGTCCTGACTTTC. Its translation is CASSPAQSGHSGANVLTF. The chain is built from TRBV5-1 and TRBJ2-6; D possibly corresponds to TRBD2 (6 bases). Germline V CDR1 and CDR2: SGHRS, YFSETQ. There are 18 residues in the CDR3. V lost 4 bases, J lost 0 bases, and 17 bases lay in between. The whole variable domain, filled in from reference TRBV5-1 and TRBJ2-6, reads KAGVTQTPRYLIKTRGQQVTLSCSPISGHRSVSWYQQTPGQGLQFLFEYFSETQRNKGNFPGRFSGRQFSNSRSEMNVSTLELGDSALYLCASSPAQSGHSGANVLTFGAGSRLTVL.

The chain combines TRBV19 with TRBJ1-1; no firm D call. The CDR3 sequence is 12 residues long. Trimming shortened V by 4 bases and J by 2 bases, and 5 bases separated the two germline ends. Germline CDR1 LNHDA, CDR2 SQIVND (reference sequence). CDR3 in amino acids: CASSTINTEAFF. In nucleotides, the CDR3 is TGTGCCAGTAGTACTATTAACACTGAAGCTTTCTTT.

V and J are TRBV2 and TRBJ2-1; 10 positions match TRBD2. V was clipped by 6 bases and J by 4 bases; unmatched bases: 18. The CDR3 has 19 amino acids. Germline V lookup: CDR1 SNHLY, CDR2 FYNNEI. This chain's CDR3 is CASRRGPGVAGGPYNEQFF. CDR3 bases: TGTGCCAGCAGGAGGGGGCCCGGGGTAGCGGGAGGCCCATACAATGAGCAGTTCTTC.

V is TRBV15 and J is TRBJ1-6, with a tentative D call TRBD1 (5 bases). V lost 0 bases, J lost 9 bases, and 6 bases lay in between. The CDR3 has 13 amino acids. Looked up from germline, CDR1 is LNHNV and CDR2 is YYDKDF (reference sequence). In DNA, the CDR3 is TGTGCCACCAGCAGAGATCAGGGTTCACCCCTCCACTTT. Protein sequence: CATSRDQGSPLHF.

The J gene is TRBJ2-5, the V gene TRBV20-1; D is uncertain. The V gene's germline CDR1 is DFQATT and CDR2 SNEGSKA (reference sequence). Trimming removed 3 bases at V and 13 bases at J, with 12 bases between. There are 10 residues in the CDR3. This chain's CDR3 is CSARSEALYF. The CDR3 nucleotides are TGCAGTGCTAGGTCCGAGGCACTGTACTTC.

The V and J genes are TRBV4-1 and TRBJ1-3, with TRBD1 as a possible D gene (5 bases). The CDR3 has 17 amino acids. The germline V and J ends were trimmed by 0 bases and 2 bases, with 14 bases remaining between them. From germline, CDR1 is MGHRA and CDR2 YSYEKL. The CDR3 DNA is TGCGCCAGCAGCCAAGATCAGTTGGGGCGCCCTGGAAACACCATATATTTT. Translating gives CASSQDQLGRPGNTIYF.

The V call is TRBV11-3, the J call TRBJ1-1; D remains ambiguous. From germline, CDR1 is SGHNT and CDR2 YENEEA. This CDR3 comprises 13 residues. V was shortened by 3 bases and J by 0 bases, with 5 bases between the two germline ends. In DNA, the CDR3 is TGTGCCAGCAGCTTCAAGGTGAACACTGAAGCTTTCTTT. Amino acids: CASSFKVNTEAFF.

This sequence joins TRBV27 and TRBJ1-4, with D uncertain. Per the germline V gene, CDR1 is MNHEY and CDR2 is SMNVEV (reference sequence). CDR3 length equals 15 residues. Between the trimmed V and J ends, which lost 3 bases and 1 base, there was a span of 9 bases. CDR3 residues: CASSFIGQTNEKLFF. CDR3 coding DNA: TGTGCCAGCAGTTTTATTGGTCAAACTAATGAAAAACTGTTTTTT. Looking up the rest from reference TRBV27 and TRBJ1-4 gives the full variable domain: EAQVTQNPRYLITVTGKKLTVTCSQNMNHEYMSWYRQDPGLGLRQIYYSMNVEVTDKGDVPEGYKVSRKEKRNFPLILESPSPNQTSLYFCASSFIGQTNEKLFFGSGTQLSVL.